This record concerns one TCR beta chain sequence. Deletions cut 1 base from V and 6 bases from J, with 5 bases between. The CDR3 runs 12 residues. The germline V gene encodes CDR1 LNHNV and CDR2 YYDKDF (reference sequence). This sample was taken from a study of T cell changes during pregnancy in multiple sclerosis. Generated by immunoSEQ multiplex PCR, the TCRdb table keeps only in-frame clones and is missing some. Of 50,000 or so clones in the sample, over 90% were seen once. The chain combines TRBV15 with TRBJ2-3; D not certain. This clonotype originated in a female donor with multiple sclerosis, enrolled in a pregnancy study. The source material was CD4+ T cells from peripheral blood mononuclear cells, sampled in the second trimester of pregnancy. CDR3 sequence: CATSRVGDTQYF. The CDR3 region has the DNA TGTGCCACCAGCAGAGTGGGCGATACGCAGTATTTT.